These 20 T cell receptor beta chains came from one sample sequenced in a study of blood T cell repertoires in COVID-19. Assay used: immunoSEQ multiplex PCR; TCRdb lists only in-frame clones, some missing. This sample has more than 400,000 clones, with roughly 91% found just once. Material for sequencing was PBMCs or T cells enriched from blood (not recorded which). These receptors were collected from a man aged 18 to 35 who had recovered from COVID-19.

Written as DNA, the CDR3 is TGTGCCAGCAAGGAGTCGGGACAGGACCTCTATGGCACTGAAGCTTTCTTT. This sequence encodes CASKESGQDLYGTEAFF. The chain joins TRBV5-6 to TRBJ1-1, with TRBD1 identical over 8 bases. The CDR3 consists of 17 residues. Per the germline V gene, CDR1 is SGHDT and CDR2 is YYEEEE. Trimming cost V 6 bases and J 4 bases; bases outside gene matches: 17.

This clone was seen only once. The chain has TRBV7-3 and TRBJ1-1; 11 bases line up with TRBD1. The CDR3 is 17 amino acids. CDR1 is SGHTA and CDR2 is FQGTGA in the germline V gene. V was clipped by 1 base and J by 7 bases; unmatched bases: 11. The CDR3 coding sequence is TGTGCCAGCAGCTTAATTCGGACAGGGGGCGATGGAGGTGAAGCTTTCTTT. Translation gives CASSLIRTGGDGGEAFF.

Only one count was recorded for this clone. This sequence joins TRBV5-3 and TRBJ1-6; a possible D gene is TRBD1 (6 bases). TRBV5-3 qualifies as an ORF whose function is uncertain. CDR3 length: 14 amino acids. V lost 8 bases and J lost 0, with 9 bases in between. The DNA for the CDR3 is TGTGCCAGCGGACAGCGCTCCTATAATTCACCCCTCCACTTT. Its protein is CASGQRSYNSPLHF.

The chain has TRBV5-1 and TRBJ1-6; D not resolved. Germline V gene sequence: CDR1 SGHRS, CDR2 YFSETQ. The CDR3 is 16 amino acids. V was shortened by 4 bases and J by 6 bases, with 17 bases between the two germline ends. CDR3 loop: CASSPFALPGNSPLHF. The CDR3 DNA reads as TGCGCCAGCAGCCCCTTTGCCCTGCCGGGTAATTCACCCCTCCACTTT.

DNA of the CDR3: TGTGCCAGCAGGTCAGCGCGGAGTGCCACCTTC. Translation gives CASRSARSATF. The chain combines TRBV28 with TRBJ1-2, with D unclear. The CDR3 covers 11 residues. V gave up 6 bases and J gave up 13 bases, with 15 bases separating them. CDR1 is MDHEN and CDR2 is SYDVKM in the germline V gene.

The V call is TRBV2, the J call TRBJ1-2; a weak D match, TRBD1 (6 bases). Trimming shortened V by 8 bases and J by 4 bases, and 17 bases separated the two germline ends. The CDR3 loop spans 14 amino acids. Germline V gene sequence: CDR1 SNHLY, CDR2 FYNNEI. The CDR3 DNA reads TGTGCCAGCCGCCCCAGGACAGCCAGCTATGGCTACACCTTC. As protein: CASRPRTASYGYTF.

This chain links TRBV21-1 with TRBJ2-1; the table's D call, TRBD2, was not checked against the DNA. TRBV21-1 is an annotated pseudogene. The CDR3 extends over 17 amino acids. CDR3 DNA: TGTGCCAGCAAGTTTAGGTCTAGTGGTGTCTTCGGCTTTTTCCAGTTCTTC. Translation: CASKFRSSGVFGFFQFF.

The chain employs TRBV7-8 and TRBJ2-3; D is possibly TRBD2 (5 bases). The CDR3 is 16 amino acids. With 1 base removed from V and 6 bases from J, the gap between germline ends came to 17 bases. Germline V gene sequence: CDR1 SGHVS, CDR2 FQNEAQ. DNA of the CDR3: TGTGCCAGCAGCTTAGAGTTTGCAGCGGTCTATGATACGCAGTATTTT. This codes for CASSLEFAAVYDTQYF.

A single count supports this clone. The chain employs TRBV28 and TRBJ1-6; TRBD1 aligns across 7 bases. From germline, CDR1 is MDHEN and CDR2 SYDVKM. The V gene end was trimmed by 9 bases and the J gene end by 11 bases; junction bases not matched to a gene: 16. The CDR3 extends over 15 amino acids. The CDR3 bases are TGTGCCAGTGATCTCCAAGGGGCAGGGGGTACACCCCTCCACTTT. Translating it yields CASDLQGAGGTPLHF.

The gene calls are TRBV19 and TRBJ1-5; 9 nucleotides line up with TRBD1. Germline CDR1 reads LNHDA; CDR2 reads SQIVND (reference sequence). There are 15 residues in the CDR3. Losses at the gene ends were 6 bases for V and 7 bases for J; bases not matched to a gene: 10. In DNA form, the CDR3 reads TGTGCCAGTAGGGTGGACAGGGGAACAGGACAGCCCCAGCATTTT. As protein: CASRVDRGTGQPQHF.

The rearrangement uses TRBV5-8 and TRBJ2-1, with D possibly matching TRBD1 (5 bases). The CDR3 consists of 15 residues. The ends were cut back, 0 bases at V and 9 bases at J, with 16 bases in the middle. Germline V gives CDR1 SGHTS, CDR2 YDEGEE. In DNA form, the CDR3 reads TGTGCCAGCAGCTTGGAGTCAGGGTGGGGCGGTGAGCAGTTCTTC. Amino acid sequence: CASSLESGWGGEQFF. Supplemented by reference TRBV5-8 and TRBJ2-1, the full variable domain reads EAGVTQSPTHLIKTRGQQATLRCSPISGHTSVYWYQQALGLGLQFLLWYDEGEERNRGNFPPRFSGRQFPNYSSELNVNALELEDSALYLCASSLESGWGGEQFFGPGTRLTVL.

The chain has TRBV2 and TRBJ2-5, with D unclear. This CDR3 has 11 residues. V lost 7 bases, J lost 5 bases, and 8 bases lay in between. In germline, CDR1 is SNHLY, CDR2 FYNNEI. CDR3 in amino acids: CASTSGETQYF. Written as DNA, the CDR3 is TGTGCCAGCACTTCGGGTGAGACCCAGTACTTC.

The rearrangement links TRBV27 to TRBJ2-7, with TRBD2 matching over 9 bases. Germline V lookup: CDR1 MNHEY, CDR2 SMNVEV (reference sequence). J gave up 3 bases and V 4 bases, and 7 bases lay outside the gene matches. This CDR3 is built from 15 residues. CDR3 protein: CASSSPLAGYYEQYF. DNA for the CDR3: TGTGCCAGCAGTTCCCCACTAGCGGGCTACTACGAGCAGTACTTC.

This chain uses TRBV11-2 with TRBJ1-6; a weak D match, TRBD1 (6 bases). V was pared by 4 bases and J by 10 bases, with 17 bases between. Germline CDR1 SGHAT, CDR2 FQNNGV. CDR3 length equals 15 residues. The CDR3, as DNA: TGTGCCAGCAGCTGGGATGAGGGGACAAGATCACCCCTCCACTTT. Amino acids: CASSWDEGTRSPLHF.

For the CDR3, the DNA is TGCGCCAGCAGCTCGGACAGGGGAGTTAAGGGCTACGAGCAGTACTTC. Translation gives CASSSDRGVKGYEQYF. The chain joins TRBV5-1 to TRBJ2-7; the match to TRBD1 covers 9 bases. V dropped 3 bases and J dropped 3; count of bases not matched to a gene: 10. The CDR3 length is 16 residues. CDR1 is SGHRS, CDR2 YFSETQ, per germline.

The chain is built from TRBV28 and TRBJ1-1; no reliable D call. V lost 3 bases and J 2 bases, leaving 10 bases between the germline ends. CDR3 length equals 14 residues. The germline gives CDR1 MDHEN, CDR2 SYDVKM. The CDR3 coding sequence is TGTGCCAGCAGTTTTGAGGGATCAAACACTGAAGCTTTCTTT. Translated: CASSFEGSNTEAFF.

This chain connects TRBV6-5 to TRBJ1-3; the D is unclear. CDR1 is MNHEY, CDR2 SVGAGI, per germline. The CDR3 runs to 15 residues. The V end was cut by 1 base, the J end by 1 base, with 8 bases between. The chain's CDR3 is CASSYLGGSGNTIYF. The CDR3 nucleotides are TGTGCCAGCAGTTACTTGGGAGGATCTGGAAACACCATATATTTT.

This chain connects TRBV5-6 to TRBJ2-1, with 9 bases fitting TRBD1. This CDR3 is built from 16 residues. Germline V gives CDR1 SGHDT, CDR2 YYEEEE. The V gene end was trimmed by 4 bases and the J gene end by 6 bases; junction bases not matched to a gene: 11. CDR3 sequence: CASSTQQGAWANEQFF. In nucleotides, the CDR3 is TGTGCCAGCAGCACCCAACAGGGGGCCTGGGCCAATGAGCAGTTCTTC.

This clone has only a few counts. The chain combines TRBV2 with TRBJ1-1, with D unclear. The CDR3 is 14 amino acids. V lost 4 bases, J lost 4 bases, and 13 bases lay in between. Germline assignment: CDR1 SNHLY and CDR2 FYNNEI. The CDR3 sequence is CASSAAALSTEAFF. As DNA, the CDR3 is TGTGCCAGCAGTGCGGCGGCCCTGAGCACTGAAGCTTTCTTT.

The rearrangement links TRBV19 to TRBJ2-1, with TRBD2 identical over 9 bases. CDR1 and CDR2 from the germline V gene are LNHDA and SQIVND (reference sequence). Germline trimming cut 5 bases from V and 8 bases from J; bases unmatched to any gene: 10. The CDR3 loop spans 15 amino acids. The chain's CDR3 is CASSESGTSLHEQFF. The DNA of the CDR3 is TGTGCCAGTAGTGAATCCGGGACTAGCCTCCATGAGCAGTTCTTC. The full variable domain, rest sourced from reference TRBV19 and TRBJ2-1, is DGGITQSPKYLFRKEGQNVTLSCEQNLNHDAMYWYRQDPGQGLRLIYYSQIVNDFQKGDIAEGYSVSREKKESFPLTVTSAQKNPTAFYLCASSESGTSLHEQFFGPGTRLTVL.